Below are 9 T cell receptor beta chains sequenced from a single sample in a study of PD-1 blockade in mismatch repair-deficient tumors (dated 2017 in TCRdb). Libraries were made using the immunoSEQ multiplex PCR assay. TCRdb limited this immuneACCESS table to in-frame rearrangements with V and J called. A share of clones is missing; checked studies link under half to unresolved V genes, and the rest is unexplained. The sample table holds approximately 130,000 clones, of which around 83% were seen once. Of the sample, roughly 14% is held by the ten largest clones. The sequenced sample was peripheral blood, obtained 44 weeks after starting pembrolizumab. These receptors were taken from an adult with mismatch repair-deficient cancer.

The chain joins TRBV28 to TRBJ1-4; TRBD1 might be the D (5 bases). CDR3 length: 15 amino acids. The V end was cut by 5 bases, the J end by 7 bases, with 17 bases between. Germline V CDR1 and CDR2: MDHEN, SYDVKM. CDR3 sequence reads: CASSELGGEGEKLFF. The DNA for the CDR3 is TGTGCCAGCAGTGAGCTCGGGGGAGAGGGTGAAAAACTGTTTTTT.

CDR3 residues: CASSSGGRSSGANVLTF. Here the CDR3 DNA reads TGTGCCAGCAGCTCGGGTGGACGGAGCTCTGGGGCCAACGTCCTGACTTTC. The chain recombines TRBV5-4 with TRBJ2-6; D is unclear. The germline V gene has CDR1 SGHNT and CDR2 YYREEE (reference sequence). The CDR3 is 17 amino acids. V shed 3 bases and J shed 0 bases, with 13 bases lying between them.

The J gene is TRBJ1-4, the V gene TRBV4-1; TRBD1 is a possible D gene (6 bases). The CDR3 is made up of 14 amino acids. The V end was cut by 1 base, the J end by 7 bases, with 10 bases between. In germline, CDR1 is MGHRA, CDR2 YSYEKL. CDR3 nucleotides: TGCGCCAGCAGCCAAGCACAAGGGGGTGAAAAACTGTTTTTT. It encodes CASSQAQGGEKLFF.

The rearrangement uses TRBV4-1 and TRBJ2-5; 9 bases map to TRBD1. The CDR3 consists of 15 residues. V lost 2 bases and J lost 5; bases outside the gene matches: 6. Germline V lookup: CDR1 MGHRA, CDR2 YSYEKL. This chain's CDR3 is CASSQPGTGWETQYF. CDR3 coding DNA: TGCGCCAGCAGCCAACCCGGGACAGGGTGGGAGACCCAGTACTTC.

In its sample, this clone was seen once. This chain joins TRBV11-2 and TRBJ2-7; D may match TRBD1 or TRBD2 (5 bases each). Germline values: CDR1 SGHAT, CDR2 FQNNGV. The V gene lost 5 bases and the J gene lost 7 bases, with 18 bases spanning the gap. The CDR3 spans 14 residues. CDR3 in amino acids: CASSPGTPSFEQYF. The CDR3 nucleotides are TGTGCCAGCAGCCCGGGGACCCCCTCTTTTGAGCAGTACTTC. The variable domain in full, completed from reference TRBV11-2 and TRBJ2-7, reads EAGVAQSPRYKIIEKRQSVAFWCNPISGHATLYWYQQILGQGPKLLIQFQNNGVVDDSQLPKDRFSAERLKGVDSTLKIQPAKLEDSAVYLCASSPGTPSFEQYFGPGTRLTVT.

The chain recombines TRBV19 with TRBJ2-1, with D perhaps TRBD1 or TRBD2 (5 bases each). CDR1 LNHDA and CDR2 SQIVND come from the germline V gene (reference sequence). The CDR3 totals 13 residues. Deletions cut 3 bases from V and 7 bases from J, with 10 bases between. The CDR3 is CASSIRDGNEQFF. In nucleotides, the CDR3 is TGTGCCAGTAGTATCCGGGACGGGAATGAGCAGTTCTTC. Together with reference TRBV19 and TRBJ2-1, the CDR3 gives the full variable domain: DGGITQSPKYLFRKEGQNVTLSCEQNLNHDAMYWYRQDPGQGLRLIYYSQIVNDFQKGDIAEGYSVSREKKESFPLTVTSAQKNPTAFYLCASSIRDGNEQFFGPGTRLTVL.

This clone was recorded once. The chain couples TRBV13 to TRBJ2-5, with D unresolved. The V end was cut by 5 bases, the J end by 1 base, with 8 bases between. Looked up from germline, CDR1 is PRHDT and CDR2 is FYEKMQ (reference sequence). There are 13 residues in the CDR3. The CDR3 DNA is TGTGCCAGCAGCAGTAGGGTCCAAGAGACCCAGTACTTC. This translates into CASSSRVQETQYF.

The gene calls are TRBV7-2 and TRBJ2-5; no clear D. CDR3 length: 16 residues. Germline CDR1 SGHTA, CDR2 FQGNSA. Trimming removed 3 bases from V and 2 bases from J, with 16 bases in between. Here the CDR3 DNA reads TGTGCCAGCAGCTTGGGGATCGGGTACGAGCAAGAGACCCAGTACTTC. Protein sequence: CASSLGIGYEQETQYF.

The chain recombines TRBV6-5 with TRBJ2-7; possibly TRBD1 or TRBD2 for D (5 bases each). V was shortened by 6 bases and J by 4 bases, with 16 bases between the two germline ends. The CDR3 consists of 14 residues. Germline-derived CDR1 and CDR2 are MNHEY and SVGAGI. CDR3 DNA sequence: TGTGCCAGCAGCAGCCCGGGACGGATATACGAGCAGTACTTC. Protein sequence: CASSSPGRIYEQYF.